Sequencing of this T cell receptor beta chain was carried out in a study of neoadjuvant anti-PD-1 for oral cavity cancer. Study-level points and caveats: Treg/Th17 ratio rose with pretreatment blood and fell with post-treatment tumor TCRbeta clonality.

Libraries were prepared by immunoSEQ multiplex PCR; TCRdb keeps only in-frame clonotypes and omits some of them. The data show some 15,000 clones, around 60% seen once. Notes on this clone: No antigen is known for it.

No culture or expansion preceded analysis of these blood cells. The CDR3 sequence is 16 residues long. CDR1 and CDR2 (germline): SEHNR, FQNEAQ (reference sequence). V dropped 5 bases and J dropped 2; count of bases not matched to a gene: 8. V gene TRBV7-9 combines with J gene TRBJ2-1; 8 bases are a match to TRBD2. The receptor comes from a person between 40 and 79 years old with oral cavity squamous cell carcinoma. Sequencing was performed on PBMCs, taken before nivolumab (anti-PD-1) treatment. This CDR3 reads CASSGYGLATYNEQFF. CDR3 nucleotide sequence: TGTGCCAGCAGCGGCTATGGACTAGCAACCTACAATGAGCAGTTCTTC.